The subject of this entry is one T cell receptor beta chain. The antigen remains unidentified. MiXCR, run by TCRdb on the reads, gives a single entry per CDR3 protein. The sample has 800,000 to 950,000 distinct CDR3 sequences; about 33% are singletons. The CDR3 extends over 15 amino acids. The germline V gene has CDR1 SGHDT and CDR2 YYEEEE. J was trimmed by 6 bases and V by 4 bases; bases with no gene match: 9. The sample originates from a study of T cell repertoires in cytomegalovirus infection. This chain links TRBV5-6 with TRBJ1-4, with TRBD1 matching 7 bases. This receptor was obtained from a human donor in good health (CMV status not recorded). Some clones in this sample may be carry-over from other donors' samples. The sample here was cultured CD8+ T cells from PBMCs, taken from culture after CMV antigen stimulation. The CDR3 spells CASSRPGQQDEKLFF. The CDR3 coding sequence is TGTGCCAGCAGCCGTCCGGGACAGCAAGATGAAAAACTGTTTTTT.